The rows below give T cell receptor beta chains drawn from one sample of a study of multiple sclerosis patients with progressive multifocal leukoencephalopathy. The data were produced by immunoSEQ multiplex PCR, yet TCRdb's version contains in-frame clones alone and is incomplete. This table has 29,000 or so clones, over 85% appearing once. The sample here was PBMCs, taken from a patient treated with natalizumab. These receptors all come from a human donor with multiple sclerosis. The CDR3 runs from the conserved cysteine through the conserved F or W. The order of the fields is J gene, V gene, clone size, D gene, CDR3 protein, CDR3 DNA. The D gene is left open where the match is weak. Clone size is given for some rows only: seen once, a few or many times, or a class if the clone is expanded.

>TRBJ2-7|TRBV19|once|TRBD1
CASRPGQTSYEQYF
TGTGCCAGTAGGCCGGGACAGACATCCTACGAGCAGTACTTC
>TRBJ1-3|TRBV30|-|-
CAWIGEFGNTIYF
TGTGCCTGGATTGGAGAGTTCGGGAACACCATATATTTT
>TRBJ2-3|TRBV30|-|-
CAWSAGMGTDTQYF
TGTGCCTGGAGTGCGGGTATGGGTACAGATACGCAGTATTTT
>TRBJ2-7|TRBV28|-|-
CASSLGGVHEQYF
TGTGCCAGCAGTTTAGGAGGGGTCCACGAGCAGTACTTC
>TRBJ1-5|TRBV28|-|-
CASSSVGDHQPQHF
TGTGCCAGCAGTTCAGTAGGGGACCATCAGCCCCAGCATTTT
>TRBJ1-1|TRBV30|-|-
CAWNDGNTEAFF
TGTGCCTGGAACGACGGAAACACTGAAGCTTTCTTT
>TRBJ1-1|TRBV5-4|-|-
CASSSTLRHTEAFF
TGTGCCAGCAGCTCGACACTCCGGCACACTGAAGCTTTCTTT
>TRBJ1-5|TRBV19|-|-
CASSLNEGAGNQPQHF
TGTGCCAGTAGTCTAAACGAAGGGGCGGGAAATCAGCCCCAGCATTTT
>TRBJ1-3|TRBV28|-|-
CASSPAESGNTIYF
TGTGCCAGTAGCCCGGCGGAAAGTGGAAACACCATATATTTT
>TRBJ2-7|TRBV27|-|TRBD2
CASSSHASGIYEQYF
TGTGCCAGCAGTTCCCACGCCAGCGGGATCTACGAGCAGTACTTC
>TRBJ1-1|TRBV28|once|-
CASRPPGISRNTEAFF
TGTGCCAGCAGGCCGCCCGGGATTTCGAGGAACACTGAAGCTTTCTTT
>TRBJ2-1|TRBV6-5|-|-
CASSAWTGSYNEQFF
TGTGCCAGCAGTGCCTGGACGGGCTCCTACAATGAGCAGTTCTTC
>TRBJ1-2|TRBV29-1|-|-
CSVEGGFGYGYTF
TGCAGCGTTGAGGGCGGGTTTGGCTATGGCTACACCTTC
>TRBJ1-4|TRBV5-1|once|TRBD1
CASSPGQGGEKLFF
TGCGCCAGCAGCCCCGGACAGGGTGGTGAAAAACTGTTTTTT
>TRBJ2-7|TRBV7-9|-|-
CASSSNLLTASEQYF
TGTGCCAGCAGCTCCAATTTACTAACCGCCTCTGAGCAGTACTTC
>TRBJ1-2|TRBV9|-|-
CASNRGFGYGYTF
TGTGCCAGCAACCGGGGCTTTGGCTATGGCTACACCTTC
>TRBJ1-4|TRBV5-1|-|TRBD1
CASSPGTGFEKLFF
TGCGCCAGCAGCCCCGGGACAGGGTTTGAAAAACTGTTTTTT
>TRBJ1-4|TRBV19|-|-
CALGAGATNEKLFF
TGTGCCCTGGGGGCCGGCGCAACTAATGAAAAACTGTTTTTT
>TRBJ2-3|TRBV27|-|TRBD1
CASSFTDRGADTQYF
TGTGCCAGCAGTTTTACGGACAGGGGGGCAGATACGCAGTATTTT
>TRBJ2-6|TRBV12-1|-|-
CASSPETDLVPGANVLTF
TGTGCCAGCAGCCCTGAGACGGATTTGGTCCCTGGGGCCAACGTCCTGACTTTC
>TRBJ2-3|TRBV5-4|-|-
CASSLAGAQTDTQYF
TGTGCCAGCAGCTTGGCGGGGGCCCAGACGGATACGCAGTATTTT
>TRBJ2-1|TRBV6-5|-|-
CASSLNGARNNEQFF
TGTGCCAGCAGCTTAAACGGGGCTAGAAACAATGAGCAGTTCTTC
>TRBJ1-1|TRBV5-4|-|-
CASSPNQNTEAFF
TGTGCCAGCAGCCCCAATCAGAACACTGAAGCTTTCTTT
>TRBJ2-7|TRBV6-1|-|-
CASRADGLLSYEQYF
TGTGCCAGCAGGGCCGACGGACTCCTCTCCTACGAGCAGTACTTC
>TRBJ2-1|TRBV7-8|-|-
CASRQTVGNEQFF
TGTGCCAGCAGGCAAACAGTGGGCAATGAGCAGTTCTTC
>TRBJ1-2|TRBV5-6|-|-
CASSLNRDGYTF
TGTGCCAGCAGCTTAAACAGGGACGGCTACACCTTC
>TRBJ2-1|TRBV28|-|TRBD1
CASRRGTGGWNEQFF
TGTGCCAGCCGAAGGGGGACAGGGGGCTGGAATGAGCAGTTCTTC
>TRBJ1-1|TRBV7-8|-|TRBD1
CASSAFSAGQGVAFF
TGTGCCAGCAGCGCCTTTAGCGCGGGACAGGGAGTTGCTTTCTTT
>TRBJ2-1|TRBV2|-|-
CASRRASSYNEQFF
TGTGCCAGCCGGCGGGCCAGCTCCTACAATGAGCAGTTCTTC
>TRBJ2-2|TRBV15|-|-
CATSPSQGRGTGELFF
TGTGCCACCAGCCCCTCGCAGGGCCGGGGCACCGGGGAGCTGTTTTTT
>TRBJ2-2|TRBV7-9|-|TRBD2
CASSPSGRDTGELFF
TGTGCCAGCAGCCCTAGCGGGAGGGATACCGGGGAGCTGTTTTTT
>TRBJ1-4|TRBV19|few|-
CASNTGTPTNEKLFF
TGTGCCAGTAATACAGGGACCCCAACTAATGAAAAACTGTTTTTT
>TRBJ1-3|TRBV11-3|-|-
CASSRSAGNTIYF
TGTGCCAGCAGCAGATCCGCCGGAAACACCATATATTTT
>TRBJ1-5|TRBV5-1|-|TRBD1
CASSEGASNQPQHF
TGCGCCAGCAGTGAGGGGGCGAGCAATCAGCCCCAGCATTTT
>TRBJ2-3|TRBV7-9|few|-
CASSRLQGTDTQYF
TGTGCCAGCAGCCGGTTACAGGGAACGGATACGCAGTATTTT
>TRBJ2-1|TRBV5-1|-|TRBD2
CASGLETSRDEQFF
TGCGCCAGCGGCTTGGAGACTAGCAGAGATGAGCAGTTCTTC
>TRBJ2-7|TRBV10-1|-|TRBD2
CASSSSGSYEQYF
TGCGCCAGCAGTTCTAGCGGGTCCTACGAGCAGTACTTC